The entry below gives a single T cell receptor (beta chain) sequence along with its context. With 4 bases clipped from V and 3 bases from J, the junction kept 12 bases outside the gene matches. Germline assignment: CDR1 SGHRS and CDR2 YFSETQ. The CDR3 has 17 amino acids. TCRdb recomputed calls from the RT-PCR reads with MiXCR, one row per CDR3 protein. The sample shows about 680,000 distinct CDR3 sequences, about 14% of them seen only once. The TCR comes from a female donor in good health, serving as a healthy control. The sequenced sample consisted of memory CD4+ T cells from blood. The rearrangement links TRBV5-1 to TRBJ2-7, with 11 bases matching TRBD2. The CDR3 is CASSKTTSGIWVYEQYF. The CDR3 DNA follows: TGCGCCAGCAGCAAGACGACTAGCGGGATATGGGTCTACGAGCAGTACTTC.